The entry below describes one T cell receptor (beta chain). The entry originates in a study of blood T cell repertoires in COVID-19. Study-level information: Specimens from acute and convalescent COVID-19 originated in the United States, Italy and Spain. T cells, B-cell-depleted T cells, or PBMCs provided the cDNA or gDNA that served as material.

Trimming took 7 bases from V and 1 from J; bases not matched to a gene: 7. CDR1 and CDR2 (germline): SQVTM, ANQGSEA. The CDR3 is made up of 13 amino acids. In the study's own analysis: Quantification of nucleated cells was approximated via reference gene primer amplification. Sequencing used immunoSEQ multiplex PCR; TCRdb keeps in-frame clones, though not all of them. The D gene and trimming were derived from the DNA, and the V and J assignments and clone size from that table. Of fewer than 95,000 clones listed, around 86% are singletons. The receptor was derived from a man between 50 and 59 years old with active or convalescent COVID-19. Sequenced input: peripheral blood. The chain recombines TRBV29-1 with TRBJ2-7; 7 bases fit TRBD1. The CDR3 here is CSAWTGPSYEQYF. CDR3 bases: TGCAGCGCTTGGACAGGACCTTCCTACGAGCAGTACTTC.